The 26 T cell receptor beta chains presented below share a single source sample, sequenced in a study of blood T cell repertoires in COVID-19. Data came from immunoSEQ multiplex PCR; TCRdb stores just in-frame clones and leaves some out. The data show 150,000 to 200,000 clones, 84% seen once. The sample was PBMCs or T cells enriched from blood (not recorded which). All receptors derive from a man in his fifties who had recovered from COVID-19.

This clone appeared a single time. The rearrangement uses TRBV28 and TRBJ1-1, with a tentative D call TRBD1 (5 bases). Trimming removed 8 bases at V and 5 bases at J, with 18 bases between. The CDR3 spans 14 residues. CDR1 and CDR2 from the germline V gene are MDHEN and SYDVKM. CDR3 sequence (DNA): TGTGCCAGCCAACCCGTTCGGGGGGTTACTGAAGCTTTCTTT. Amino acid sequence: CASQPVRGVTEAFF.

The V call is TRBV18, the J call TRBJ1-3; maybe TRBD1 (6 bases). With 3 bases removed from V and 2 bases from J, the gap between germline ends came to 14 bases. This CDR3 has 16 amino acids. Germline V lookup: CDR1 KGHSH, CDR2 LQKENI. The CDR3 loop is CASSPGAGQPGNTIYF. The CDR3 DNA follows: TGTGCCAGCTCACCGGGGGCAGGGCAACCTGGAAACACCATATATTTT.

The gene calls are TRBV4-2 and TRBJ2-1; the match to TRBD2 covers 7 bases. The CDR3 covers 17 residues. Germline lookup yields CDR1 LGHNA and CDR2 YNFKEQ. V shed 1 base, J shed 2 bases, and the junction held 8 bases outside the gene matches. The CDR3 DNA is TGTGCCAGCAGCCAAGGGGTCAGCGGGGATCCCTACAATGAGCAGTTCTTC. It is translated as CASSQGVSGDPYNEQFF.

This clone was recorded only once. The CDR3 region is CASRTRGGITGELFF. CDR3 bases: TGTGCCAGCAGGACCCGGGGGGGCATCACCGGGGAGCTGTTTTTT. The chain carries TRBV6-5 and TRBJ2-2; 8 bases agree with TRBD2. After removal of 6 bases from V and 4 bases from J, the junction contained 7 bases not matched to a gene. This CDR3 contains 15 residues. CDR1 is MNHEY and CDR2 is SVGAGI in the germline V gene.

The chain recombines TRBV7-3 with TRBJ1-2; TRBD1 aligns across 8 bases. Trimming at V came to 1 base and at J to 6 bases, leaving 16 bases not matched to a gene. The CDR3 contains 18 residues. Germline V gives CDR1 SGHTA, CDR2 FQGTGA. The CDR3 here is CASSLKPEDRAVGDGYTF. CDR3 sequence (DNA): TGTGCCAGCAGCTTAAAACCTGAGGACAGGGCCGTTGGAGATGGCTACACCTTC.

CDR3 nucleotide sequence: TGTGCCAGTAGTATCGTCGGGGTTGGAACTGAAGCTTTCTTT. This translates into CASSIVGVGTEAFF. This chain links TRBV19 with TRBJ1-1; D unresolved. The CDR3 is 14 amino acids. Germline assignment: CDR1 LNHDA and CDR2 SQIVND (reference sequence). V lost 3 bases, J lost 5 bases, and 13 bases lay in between.

The CDR3 protein is CSVLQGPNEKLFF. Here the CDR3 DNA reads TGCAGCGTCCTACAGGGTCCTAATGAAAAACTGTTTTTT. The chain couples TRBV29-1 to TRBJ1-4; TRBD1 might be the D (6 bases). Germline V gene lookup returns CDR1 SQVTM and CDR2 ANQGSEA. This CDR3 is built from 13 residues. Trimming removed 6 bases from V and 3 bases from J, with 11 bases in between.

V gene TRBV27 combines with J gene TRBJ2-1; possibly TRBD1 for D (5 bases). Germline loops: CDR1 MNHEY, CDR2 SMNVEV (reference sequence). CDR3 length equals 14 residues. Trimming left V 8 bases short and J 3 bases short, with 14 bases between. CDR3 DNA: TGTGCCAGCCATACCCAGGGAAGCTACAATGAGCAGTTCTTC. It is translated as CASHTQGSYNEQFF.

The chain has TRBV10-3 and TRBJ2-1; 10 bases are a match to TRBD2. Per the germline V gene, CDR1 is ENHRY and CDR2 is SYGVKD. CDR3 length: 16 amino acids. V was pared by 3 bases and J by 1 base, with 3 bases of the junction left unmatched. The CDR3 region has the DNA TGTGCCATCAGTGACCGTAGCGGGGGGTCCTACAATGAGCAGTTCTTC. Its translation: CAISDRSGGSYNEQFF.

V gene TRBV28 combines with J gene TRBJ1-5; a weak D match, TRBD1 (6 bases). Deletions cut 3 bases from V and 1 base from J, with 13 bases between. Germline CDR1 MDHEN, CDR2 SYDVKM. The CDR3 covers 16 residues. CDR3 sequence reads: CASSFGSGVSNQPQHF. DNA for the CDR3: TGTGCCAGCAGTTTTGGATCAGGGGTAAGCAATCAGCCCCAGCATTTT.

This clone has only one observation. The V and J genes are TRBV5-6 and TRBJ1-6; a possible D gene is TRBD1 (6 bases). Trimming shortened V by 1 base and J by 8 bases, and 13 bases separated the two germline ends. CDR3 size: 15 residues. CDR1 is SGHDT, CDR2 YYEEEE, per germline. The DNA of the CDR3 is TGTGCCAGCAGCTTGTCTTTTAACAGGGATTCACCCCTCCACTTT. This codes for CASSLSFNRDSPLHF. The full variable domain, completed using reference TRBV5-6 and TRBJ1-6, is DAGVTQSPTHLIKTRGQQVTLRCSPKSGHDTVSWYQQALGQGPQFIFQYYEEEERQRGNFPDRFSGHQFPNYSSELNVNALLLGDSALYLCASSLSFNRDSPLHFGNGTRLTVT.

J is TRBJ2-7 and V is TRBV19, with D hard to call. This CDR3 spans 14 amino acids. CDR1 and CDR2 (germline): LNHDA, SQIVND (reference sequence). V was shortened by 6 bases and J by 1 base, with 13 bases between the two germline ends. CDR3 in DNA: TGTGCCAGTAGCGTTACACCCGAATCCTACGAGCAGTACTTC. Its protein is CASSVTPESYEQYF.

V and J are TRBV28 and TRBJ2-1, with TRBD2 matching over 9 bases. Germline V gene data show CDR1 as MDHEN and CDR2 as SYDVKM. This CDR3 is 18 amino acids long. With V trimmed by 5 bases and J by 0 bases, 11 bases remained unmatched. The CDR3 sequence is CASSPLKGSGSSYNEQFF. CDR3 in DNA: TGTGCCAGCAGTCCACTAAAGGGTAGCGGGAGCTCCTACAATGAGCAGTTCTTC.

The chain carries TRBV7-2 and TRBJ2-7, with D uncertain. CDR1 and CDR2 (germline): SGHTA, FQGNSA. The CDR3 is 12 amino acids. Deletions cut 5 bases from V and 7 bases from J, with 12 bases between. In DNA, the CDR3 is TGTGCCAGCAGCGCATCGCTGAGAGAGCAGTACTTC. As protein: CASSASLREQYF.

This clone was seen only a few times. This rearrangement joins TRBV2 to TRBJ2-7; D unresolved. Per germline, CDR1 SNHLY and CDR2 FYNNEI. V lost 1 base and J lost 5, with 6 bases in between. The CDR3 runs 12 residues. The CDR3 is CASSEDQNEQYF. The DNA of the CDR3 is TGTGCCAGCAGTGAAGACCAGAACGAGCAGTACTTC.

The chain employs TRBV6-1 and TRBJ2-1, with unresolved D. Germline assignment: CDR1 MNHNS and CDR2 SASEGT. The CDR3 extends over 15 amino acids. Between the trimmed V and J ends, which lost 0 bases and 2 bases, there was a span of 8 bases. In DNA form, the CDR3 reads TGTGCCAGCAGTGAAGCCCCTGAGGCCTACAATGAGCAGTTCTTC. Translation: CASSEAPEAYNEQFF.

The CDR3 DNA reads TGTGCCAGCAGTGACTCCGTGACAGATACGCAGTATTTT. This sequence encodes CASSDSVTDTQYF. The rearrangement links TRBV6-4 to TRBJ2-3; D is unclear. Germline CDR1 is MRHNA and CDR2 is SNTAGT. This CDR3 has 13 amino acids. Trimming cost V 0 bases and J 3 bases, with 4 bases left between them.

This chain uses TRBV10-3 with TRBJ1-1, with D hard to call. The germline V gene encodes CDR1 ENHRY and CDR2 SYGVKD. The CDR3 extends over 13 amino acids. V was cut by 2 bases and J by 1 base, with 5 bases left in between. The CDR3 sequence is CAISEVRNTEAFF. DNA for the CDR3: TGTGCCATCAGTGAGGTCAGGAACACTGAAGCTTTCTTT.

This clone was counted only a few times. The chain uses TRBV15 and TRBJ2-1; TRBD1 agrees at 11 bases. The CDR3 has 17 residues. V shed 4 bases, J shed 5 bases, and the junction held 10 bases outside the gene matches. In germline, CDR1 is LNHNV, CDR2 YYDKDF (reference sequence). The CDR3 nucleotides are TGTGCCACCAGCAAACTCCTTCCGGGACAGGGGGACAATGAGCAGTTCTTC. Encoded protein: CATSKLLPGQGDNEQFF.

The rearrangement uses TRBV9 and TRBJ2-4; weak D call: TRBD2 (6 bases). V was cut by 4 bases and J by 1 base, with 30 bases left in between. The CDR3 has 21 residues. From germline, CDR1 is SGDLS and CDR2 YYNGEE. This chain's CDR3 is CASSPQPTQIHRRVAKNIQYF. The CDR3 DNA follows: TGTGCCAGCAGCCCGCAACCCACACAAATACATCGGAGGGTGGCCAAAAACATTCAGTACTTC.

DNA of the CDR3: TGTGCCAGCAGCCAAGATCGGGGGACTCCAAATTCACCCCTCCACTTT. Its protein product is CASSQDRGTPNSPLHF. The chain links TRBV4-2 to TRBJ1-6; possibly TRBD1 for D (5 bases). Trimming removed 0 bases at V and 7 bases at J, with 13 bases between. This CDR3 has 16 residues. Looked up from germline, CDR1 is LGHNA and CDR2 is YNFKEQ.

V gene TRBV5-8 combines with J gene TRBJ2-5; 7 nucleotides match TRBD1. Trimming at V came to 2 bases and at J to 5 bases, leaving 6 bases not matched to a gene. CDR3 length equals 14 residues. Germline-derived CDR1 and CDR2 are SGHTS and YDEGEE. The CDR3 DNA sequence: TGTGCCAGCAGCTTCGGGACAGTTGGGGAGACCCAGTACTTC. This encodes CASSFGTVGETQYF. The full variable domain, with the rest looked up from reference TRBV5-8 and TRBJ2-5, is EAGVTQSPTHLIKTRGQQATLRCSPISGHTSVYWYQQALGLGLQFLLWYDEGEERNRGNFPPRFSGRQFPNYSSELNVNALELEDSALYLCASSFGTVGETQYFGPGTRLLVL.

J is TRBJ2-3 and V is TRBV6-5, with no clear D. V lost 4 bases and J lost 2, with 7 bases in between. The germline CDR1 and CDR2 sequences are MNHEY and SVGAGI. This CDR3 has 13 amino acids. The CDR3: CASSLTITDTQYF. For the CDR3, the DNA is TGTGCCAGCAGTTTAACTATCACAGATACGCAGTATTTT.

The chain combines TRBV18 with TRBJ1-1, with TRBD1 matching over 11 bases. Germline CDR1 is KGHSH and CDR2 is LQKENI. There are 16 residues in the CDR3. V lost 1 base, J lost 3 bases, and 4 bases stayed unmatched. CDR3 residues: CASSPRDRGVDTEAFF. In DNA, the CDR3 is TGTGCCAGCTCACCACGGGACAGGGGGGTAGACACTGAAGCTTTCTTT.

This clone showed up just once. The chain couples TRBV6-1 to TRBJ1-2; 7 bases are a match to TRBD1. Trimming cost V 2 bases and J 4 bases; bases outside gene matches: 10. The CDR3 is made up of 16 amino acids. Germline V gene sequence: CDR1 MNHNS, CDR2 SASEGT. The CDR3 coding sequence is TGTGCCAGCAGTGAATTAGGGGGCGATGGGTTCTATGGCTACACCTTC. This encodes CASSELGGDGFYGYTF.

V gene TRBV9 combines with J gene TRBJ1-4; a weak D match, TRBD1 (6 bases). Germline values: CDR1 SGDLS, CDR2 YYNGEE. The CDR3 loop spans 14 amino acids. Trimming stripped 4 bases from V and 1 base from J, with 8 bases between. CDR3 in DNA: TGTGCCAGCAGCATACAGGGAACTAATGAAAAACTGTTTTTT. This translates into CASSIQGTNEKLFF. Full variable domain (outside the CDR3, taken from reference TRBV9 and TRBJ1-4): DSGVTQTPKHLITATGQRVTLRCSPRSGDLSVYWYQQSLDQGLQFLIQYYNGEERAKGNILERFSAQQFPDLHSELNLSSLELGDSALYFCASSIQGTNEKLFFGSGTQLSVL.